These 28 T cell receptor beta chains share one sample of origin, sequenced in a study of OX40 agonist ivuxolimab in advanced cancers. Here immunoSEQ multiplex PCR was the method, and the copy in TCRdb shows in-frame clones only, minus some. The sample lists fewer than 100,000 clones; roughly four fifths were seen once. The sequencing used CD4+ or CD8+ T cells sorted from blood, collected in a trial of the OX40 agonist ivuxolimab. Receptor source: an adult with an advanced solid tumor such as melanoma, head and neck, liver or kidney cancer.

V and J are TRBV28 and TRBJ1-2; 7 bases map to TRBD1. Germline CDR1 is MDHEN and CDR2 is SYDVKM. Trimming cost V 7 bases and J 4 bases; bases outside gene matches: 6. The CDR3 spans 13 residues. The CDR3 DNA reads as TGTGCCAGCACCCAACAGGGGTTCTATGGCTACACCTTC. The encoded protein is CASTQQGFYGYTF.

The chain couples TRBV5-1 to TRBJ1-1; D gene ambiguous. The CDR3 consists of 15 residues. The V gene lost 4 bases and the J gene lost 5 bases, with 18 bases spanning the gap. Germline CDR1 is SGHRS and CDR2 is YFSETQ. CDR3 sequence (DNA): TGCGCCAGCAGCCCCAACCCCGGGGTAAGGACTGAAGCTTTCTTT. Translating gives CASSPNPGVRTEAFF.

This clone has just a few counts. The rearrangement links TRBV5-1 to TRBJ1-2; 7 bases line up with TRBD1. This CDR3 contains 14 residues. The germline CDR1 and CDR2 sequences are SGHRS and YFSETQ. The trim removed 1 base at V and 8 bases at J, leaving 8 bases unmatched. In DNA, the CDR3 is TGCGCCAGCAGCTTGTCCCCAGGGGGAGGGGGCTACACCTTC. Protein sequence: CASSLSPGGGGYTF.

The chain carries TRBV28 and TRBJ2-7; 10 bases match TRBD2. The CDR3 extends over 16 amino acids. With 4 bases clipped from V and 7 bases from J, the junction kept 13 bases outside the gene matches. The V gene's germline CDR1 is MDHEN and CDR2 SYDVKM. The CDR3 region has the DNA TGTGCCAGCAGTTCCTACCCAGCGGGAGGGGAGGAAGAGCAGTACTTC. Its protein is CASSSYPAGGEEEQYF.

J is TRBJ2-1 and V is TRBV19; 10 bases are a match to TRBD2. The length of the CDR3 is 14 residues. Per the germline V gene, CDR1 is LNHDA and CDR2 is SQIVND (reference sequence). With 10 bases clipped from V and 2 bases from J, the junction kept 5 bases outside the gene matches. In DNA form, the CDR3 reads TGTGCCACTACTAGCGGGGCCCCCTACAATGAGCAGTTCTTC. Its protein is CATTSGAPYNEQFF.

The chain links TRBV6-6 to TRBJ1-2; D is uncertain. CDR3 length: 11 residues. Germline CDR1 is MNHNY and CDR2 is SVGAGI (reference sequence). The V gene lost 11 bases and the J gene lost 5 bases, with 12 bases spanning the gap. The CDR3 is CASGQDYGYTF. The CDR3 DNA follows: TGTGCCTCCGGCCAGGATTATGGCTACACCTTC.

The chain uses TRBV19 and TRBJ2-5, with 9 nucleotides matching TRBD2. The V segment lost 4 bases and the J segment 2 bases; nucleotides outside the gene matches: 5. CDR3 length equals 15 residues. CDR1 and CDR2 (germline): LNHDA, SQIVND (reference sequence). The CDR3: CASSSKLAGQETQYF. CDR3 DNA: TGTGCCAGTAGTAGTAAGCTAGCGGGACAAGAGACCCAGTACTTC.

V usage is TRBV23-1 and J usage is TRBJ1-5; 8 bases are shared with TRBD1. TRBV23-1 is filed as an ORF, its function uncertain. This CDR3 has 19 residues. J lost 2 bases, V lost 7 bases, and 19 bases had no gene match. CDR3 residues: CASTQDRVSRRVGNQPQHF. The CDR3 bases are TGCGCCAGCACCCAGGACAGGGTATCAAGGAGAGTCGGCAATCAGCCCCAGCATTTT.

As DNA, the CDR3 is TGTGCCAGTACCCGGGACATCGGAAACACCATATATTTT. Amino acids: CASTRDIGNTIYF. The chain couples TRBV19 to TRBJ1-3; D possibly corresponds to TRBD1 (6 bases). The CDR3 is 13 residues long. V lost 7 bases, J lost 4 bases, and 11 bases lay in between. Germline V CDR1 and CDR2: LNHDA, SQIVND (reference sequence).

The CDR3 nucleotides read TGTGCCAGCAGCGCAGAGGGGGGGCTTGCGGGAGTGGGAGATACGCAGTATTTT. This codes for CASSAEGGLAGVGDTQYF. V and J are TRBV9 and TRBJ2-3, with D tentatively TRBD2 (7 bases). The germline CDR1 and CDR2 sequences are SGDLS and YYNGEE. The V end lost 3 bases, the J end lost 5 bases, and 25 bases lay between the germline ends. This CDR3 has 18 amino acids.

To note about this clone: The same CDR3 arises from other DNA sequences in this sample as well. The rearrangement joins TRBV5-1 to TRBJ2-5, with 8 bases that match TRBD2. Germline CDR1 is SGHRS and CDR2 is YFSETQ. The CDR3 runs to 14 residues. Trimming at V came to 0 bases and at J to 5 bases, leaving 3 bases not matched to a gene. CDR3 protein: CASSLGLAGETQYF. In nucleotides, the CDR3 is TGCGCCAGCAGCTTGGGTCTAGCGGGTGAGACCCAGTACTTC.

The chain has TRBV27 and TRBJ1-6; no clear D. The germline gives CDR1 MNHEY, CDR2 SMNVEV (reference sequence). The CDR3 spans 16 residues. The V end lost 7 bases, the J end lost 5 bases, and 18 bases lay between the germline ends. The CDR3 DNA is TGTGCCAGCAACCGACTTGGTCTGAGAAATAATTCACCCCTCCACTTT. As protein: CASNRLGLRNNSPLHF.

This clone is deemed medium-sized. V and J are TRBV10-3 and TRBJ2-5, with D unresolved. The ends were cut back, 8 bases at V and 1 base at J, with 8 bases in the middle. In germline, CDR1 is ENHRY, CDR2 SYGVKD. This CDR3 contains 12 residues. The CDR3 spells CAISSFQETQYF. The CDR3 DNA reads TGTGCCATCTCTAGTTTCCAAGAGACCCAGTACTTC.

J is TRBJ2-7 and V is TRBV10-3; no firm D call. The CDR3 consists of 15 residues. Germline-derived CDR1 and CDR2 are ENHRY and SYGVKD. The germline V and J ends were trimmed by 3 bases and 6 bases, with 18 bases remaining between them. CDR3 nucleotide sequence: TGTGCCATCAGTGAACGTCAGAGTTTTGGTTCCGAGCAGTACTTC. Protein: CAISERQSFGSEQYF.

V and J are TRBV2 and TRBJ1-4, with 7 bases matching TRBD1. The CDR3 extends over 14 amino acids. Unmatched junction bases numbered 6, after V lost 6 bases and J lost 5 bases. Germline loops: CDR1 SNHLY, CDR2 FYNNEI. CDR3 nucleotide sequence: TGTGCCAGCAGCCAGGGACAGCTGAATGAAAAACTGTTTTTT. This sequence encodes CASSQGQLNEKLFF.

This chain joins TRBV5-1 and TRBJ1-1; D is possibly TRBD1 (5 bases). The V end lost 0 bases, the J end lost 1 base, and 13 bases lay between the germline ends. The CDR3 runs to 16 residues. The germline V gene has CDR1 SGHRS and CDR2 YFSETQ. This chain's CDR3 is CASSLVLGPSNTEAFF. CDR3 DNA sequence: TGCGCCAGCAGCTTGGTCTTGGGACCCTCGAACACTGAAGCTTTCTTT.

This clone was recorded once. The rearrangement links TRBV7-2 to TRBJ1-4, with D unclear. The CDR3 consists of 13 residues. V dropped 3 bases and J dropped 5 bases, with 7 bases sitting between them. Germline CDR1 reads SGHTA; CDR2 reads FQGNSA. Here the CDR3 reads CASSFRRNEKLFF. The CDR3 coding sequence is TGTGCCAGCAGCTTTAGGAGGAATGAAAAACTGTTTTTT.

The chain links TRBV5-6 to TRBJ2-2, with 8 positions matching TRBD2. V shed 2 bases, J shed 2 bases, and the junction held 14 bases outside the gene matches. Germline loops: CDR1 SGHDT, CDR2 YYEEEE. This CDR3 contains 19 residues. CDR3 sequence reads: CASSLGTLLAEGNTGELFF. The CDR3 region has the DNA TGTGCCAGCAGCTTAGGGACCTTACTAGCGGAGGGTAACACCGGGGAGCTGTTTTTT.

CDR3 coding DNA: TGTGCCAGTACCAAGGACAGGAGCTATGGCTACACCTTC. Its protein product is CASTKDRSYGYTF. This chain links TRBV19 with TRBJ1-2; 7 nucleotides agree with TRBD1. Trimming removed 7 bases from V and 4 bases from J; junction bases left unmatched: 6. Germline CDR1 and CDR2: LNHDA and SQIVND (reference sequence). The CDR3 contains 13 residues.

The V gene is TRBV7-9, the J gene TRBJ2-3; the D gene is possibly TRBD1 (5 bases). V dropped 1 base and J dropped 2 bases, with 13 bases sitting between them. CDR1 and CDR2 (germline): SEHNR, FQNEAQ (reference sequence). The CDR3 spans 16 residues. The CDR3 coding sequence is TGTGCCAGCAGCTTAGGGGTGGGGCCAAACACAGATACGCAGTATTTT. It codes for CASSLGVGPNTDTQYF.

This rearrangement joins TRBV28 to TRBJ1-2; D remains ambiguous. The germline V gene encodes CDR1 MDHEN and CDR2 SYDVKM. V gave up 5 bases and J gave up 7 bases, with 14 bases separating them. CDR3 length: 13 amino acids. The chain's CDR3 is CASSPPGVLGYTF. CDR3 nucleotides: TGTGCCAGCAGTCCGCCCGGGGTTCTTGGCTACACCTTC.

V gene TRBV5-1 combines with J gene TRBJ2-3; the D gene is possibly TRBD1 (6 bases). Trimming cost V 2 bases and J 0 bases, with 7 bases left between them. CDR3 length: 14 amino acids. The germline gives CDR1 SGHRS, CDR2 YFSETQ. The CDR3 reads CASSLQGSTDTQYF. In DNA, the CDR3 is TGCGCCAGCAGCTTACAGGGAAGCACAGATACGCAGTATTTT.

The chain joins TRBV13 to TRBJ2-1, with TRBD2 identical over 8 bases. In germline, CDR1 is PRHDT, CDR2 FYEKMQ (reference sequence). Unmatched junction bases numbered 6, after V lost 4 bases and J lost 4 bases. This CDR3 has 15 residues. CDR3 protein: CASSSLLAEYNEQFF. Written as DNA, the CDR3 is TGTGCCAGCAGCTCGCTACTAGCGGAGTACAATGAGCAGTTCTTC. Full variable domain (missing parts from reference TRBV13 and TRBJ2-1): AAGVIQSPRHLIKEKRETATLKCYPIPRHDTVYWYQQGPGQDPQFLISFYEKMQSDKGSIPDRFSAQQFSDYHSELNMSSLELGDSALYFCASSSLLAEYNEQFFGPGTRLTVL.

The chain combines TRBV7-3 with TRBJ2-3; D is ambiguous. V lost 1 base and J lost 3, with 8 bases in between. Germline assignment: CDR1 SGHTA and CDR2 FQGTGA. The CDR3 is 14 residues long. The CDR3 here is CASSLNAATDTQYF. The CDR3 DNA follows: TGTGCCAGCAGCTTAAACGCGGCAACAGATACGCAGTATTTT.

The chain uses TRBV7-9 and TRBJ2-7; tentatively, D is TRBD1 (6 bases). This CDR3 has 14 amino acids. Trimming pared 1 base from V and 2 bases from J, leaving 9 bases between. Germline-derived CDR1 and CDR2 are SEHNR and FQNEAQ (reference sequence). The CDR3 bases are TGTGCCAGCAGCTTAGTACAGGGTGCCTACGAGCAGTACGTC. Translation: CASSLVQGAYEQYV.

The chain employs TRBV30 and TRBJ2-1; TRBD2 agrees at 15 bases. CDR3 length: 16 amino acids. Trimming took 3 bases from V and 4 from J; bases not matched to a gene: 4. CDR1 GTSNPN and CDR2 SVGIG come from the germline V gene (reference sequence). CDR3 coding DNA: TGTGCCTGGAGGGGACTAGCGGGAGGTTATTACAATGAGCAGTTCTTC. The encoded protein is CAWRGLAGGYYNEQFF.

The chain employs TRBV5-1 and TRBJ1-1, with D possibly TRBD1 on 5 matching bases. CDR3 length equals 15 residues. Per germline, CDR1 SGHRS and CDR2 YFSETQ. Trimming cost V 0 bases and J 7 bases, with 16 bases left between them. In DNA form, the CDR3 reads TGCGCCAGCAGCTTGGCCGGGGGACGGTACGATGAAGCTTTCTTT. This gives the protein CASSLAGGRYDEAFF.

In its sample, this clone was seen once. The chain recombines TRBV18 with TRBJ1-3; no clear D. The CDR3 covers 16 residues. V lost 2 bases and J 0 bases, leaving 11 bases between the germline ends. Per germline, CDR1 KGHSH and CDR2 LQKENI. CDR3 sequence reads: CASSPEGPISGNTIYF. The CDR3 DNA reads TGTGCCAGCTCACCAGAGGGTCCCATCTCTGGAAACACCATATATTTT.